The 32 T cell receptor beta chains reported below all come from one sample, sequenced in a study of shared clonotypes between healthy human individuals. Clones were read by immunoSEQ multiplex PCR, and TCRdb kept only the in-frame ones, dropping some. Seen here are around 1,000,000 clones, approximately 80% observed once, and the top ten hold 0.7% to 0.95%. The specimen sequenced was memory CD4+ T cells from PBMCs. Subset denoted: CD45RA-negative fraction. The receptors were gathered from a man younger than 35 in good health. Some clones in this sample may be carry-over from other donors' samples.

A note on this clone: Other DNA sequences in this specimen translate into the identical CDR3. V usage is TRBV18 and J usage is TRBJ2-6, with TRBD1 identical over 7 bases. The CDR3 runs to 15 residues. J gave up 2 bases and V 2 bases, and 0 bases lay outside the gene matches. Per the germline V gene, CDR1 is KGHSH and CDR2 is LQKENI. The CDR3 is CASSPTGAGANVLTF. The CDR3 nucleotides read TGTGCCAGCTCACCAACAGGGGCTGGGGCCAACGTCCTGACTTTC. Supplemented by reference TRBV18 and TRBJ2-6, the full variable domain reads NAGVMQNPRHLVRRRGQEARLRCSPMKGHSHVYWYRQLPEEGLKFMVYLQKENIIDESGMPKERFSAEFPKEGPSILRIQQVVRGDSAAYFCASSPTGAGANVLTFGAGSRLTVL.

V usage is TRBV28 and J usage is TRBJ1-5; D not resolved. Germline V gives CDR1 MDHEN, CDR2 SYDVKM. Trimming left V 8 bases short and J 2 bases short, with 10 bases between. The CDR3 loop spans 13 amino acids. The CDR3 here is CASLQVGNQPQHF. DNA of the CDR3: TGTGCCAGCCTTCAAGTTGGCAATCAGCCCCAGCATTTT.

This chain connects TRBV6-6 to TRBJ1-2; TRBD1 might be the D (6 bases). This CDR3 region has 13 residues. In germline, CDR1 is MNHNY, CDR2 SVGAGI (reference sequence). Trimming took 6 bases from V and 3 from J, leaving 11 bases between them. Here the CDR3 reads CASRFHRDYGYTF. DNA of the CDR3: TGTGCCAGCAGGTTCCACAGGGACTATGGCTACACCTTC.

V usage is TRBV7-9 and J usage is TRBJ2-5, with D tentatively TRBD2 (5 bases). Germline CDR1 reads SEHNR; CDR2 reads FQNEAQ (reference sequence). The V end was cut by 4 bases, the J end by 4 bases, with 16 bases between. This CDR3 is 15 amino acids long. This chain's CDR3 is CASSSLLAGLETQYF. In DNA form, the CDR3 reads TGTGCCAGCAGCTCACTCCTCGCGGGTTTAGAGACCCAGTACTTC.

J is TRBJ1-2 and V is TRBV14, with D unclear. Trimming removed 2 bases from V and 1 base from J, with 14 bases in between. The CDR3 is made up of 16 amino acids. Per the germline V gene, CDR1 is SGHDN and CDR2 is FVKESK. The CDR3 reads CASSQNRNSYNYGYTF. The CDR3 DNA reads TGTGCCAGCAGCCAAAATCGTAACAGCTATAACTATGGCTACACCTTC. Looking up the rest from reference TRBV14 and TRBJ1-2 gives the full variable domain: EAGVTQFPSHSVIEKGQTVTLRCDPISGHDNLYWYRRVMGKEIKFLLHFVKESKQDESGMPNNRFLAERTGGTYSTLKVQPAELEDSGVYFCASSQNRNSYNYGYTFGSGTRLTVV.

The chain recombines TRBV28 with TRBJ2-1, with D possibly called TRBD1 or TRBD2 (5 bases each). Trimming left V 8 bases short and J 0 bases short, with 17 bases between. Per germline, CDR1 MDHEN and CDR2 SYDVKM. CDR3 length equals 16 residues. The CDR3 protein is CASLVQGAGSYNEQFF. As DNA, the CDR3 is TGTGCCAGCCTAGTCCAAGGGGCGGGCTCCTACAATGAGCAGTTCTTC.

The chain has TRBV5-4 and TRBJ2-7, with D possibly TRBD2 on 6 matching bases. Germline lookup yields CDR1 SGHNT and CDR2 YYREEE (reference sequence). V dropped 4 bases and J dropped 3 bases, with 20 bases sitting between them. The CDR3 runs 16 residues. This chain's CDR3 is CASSPDRREDLYEQYF. The CDR3 DNA sequence: TGTGCCAGCAGCCCGGATAGGAGGGAGGACCTCTACGAGCAGTACTTC.

The chain is built from TRBV7-9 and TRBJ2-7, with 7 bases aligning to TRBD1. With V trimmed by 5 bases and J by 0 bases, 7 bases remained unmatched. The CDR3 extends over 15 amino acids. Germline loops: CDR1 SEHNR, CDR2 FQNEAQ (reference sequence). Written as DNA, the CDR3 is TGTGCCAGCAGCAAGGGACAGACGAGCTCCTACGAGCAGTACTTC. This codes for CASSKGQTSSYEQYF.

The chain uses TRBV15 and TRBJ2-5; 9 bases agree with TRBD1. The CDR3 covers 18 residues. Germline CDR1 LNHNV, CDR2 YYDKDF (reference sequence). The junction had 18 bases not matched to a gene; V was cut back by 0 bases and J by 10 bases. The CDR3: CATSRDFATGGTEADQYF. As DNA, the CDR3 is TGTGCCACCAGCAGAGATTTTGCGACAGGGGGTACCGAAGCGGACCAGTACTTC. The whole variable domain, remainder taken from reference TRBV15 and TRBJ2-5, is DAMVIQNPRYQVTQFGKPVTLSCSQTLNHNVMYWYQQKSSQAPKLLFHYYDKDFNNEADTPDNFQSRRPNTSFCFLDIRSPGLGDTAMYLCATSRDFATGGTEADQYFGPGTRLLVL.

V gene TRBV5-6 combines with J gene TRBJ2-7; D possibly matches TRBD1 or TRBD2 (5 bases each). Trimming left V 4 bases short and J 1 base short, with 9 bases between. Germline lookup yields CDR1 SGHDT and CDR2 YYEEEE. The CDR3 loop spans 13 amino acids. The CDR3 protein is CASSGDLSYEQYF. In DNA, the CDR3 is TGTGCCAGCAGCGGGGACCTATCCTACGAGCAGTACTTC.

The chain combines TRBV9 with TRBJ1-1; weak D call: TRBD1 (6 bases). Deletions cut 0 bases from V and 4 bases from J, with 16 bases between. Germline values: CDR1 SGDLS, CDR2 YYNGEE. This CDR3 spans 16 amino acids. The CDR3 DNA reads as TGTGCCAGCAGCGTAGCCCCACAGGGCGGGGGCACTGAAGCTTTCTTT. It encodes CASSVAPQGGGTEAFF.

The sample holds a few counts of this clone. The chain employs TRBV9 and TRBJ2-2, with 7 bases aligning to TRBD2. The CDR3 is made up of 16 amino acids. Germline V lookup: CDR1 SGDLS, CDR2 YYNGEE. After removal of 4 bases from V and 5 bases from J, the junction contained 11 bases not matched to a gene. This CDR3 is CASSPSPGGRTGELFF. The CDR3 region has the DNA TGTGCCAGCAGCCCCTCCCCGGGCGGGAGAACCGGGGAGCTGTTTTTT. The whole variable domain, filled in from reference TRBV9 and TRBJ2-2, reads DSGVTQTPKHLITATGQRVTLRCSPRSGDLSVYWYQQSLDQGLQFLIQYYNGEERAKGNILERFSAQQFPDLHSELNLSSLELGDSALYFCASSPSPGGRTGELFFGEGSRLTVL.

This clone is a singleton in its sample. The V and J genes are TRBV27 and TRBJ2-3; unclear D gene. Trimming stripped 6 bases from V and 2 bases from J, with 9 bases between. The germline gives CDR1 MNHEY, CDR2 SMNVEV (reference sequence). The CDR3 has 13 residues. CDR3 loop: CASSRRATDTQYF. The CDR3 DNA reads as TGTGCCAGCAGCCGTAGGGCCACAGATACGCAGTATTTT.

The V and J genes are TRBV6-5 and TRBJ1-1, with D perhaps matching TRBD1 (6 bases). Trimming stripped 6 bases from V and 1 base from J, with 15 bases between. The CDR3 consists of 15 residues. Germline V gene sequence: CDR1 MNHEY, CDR2 SVGAGI. The CDR3 protein is CASSRQVDRNTEAFF. CDR3 nucleotides: TGTGCCAGCAGCCGACAGGTTGACAGGAACACTGAAGCTTTCTTT.

V gene TRBV7-2 combines with J gene TRBJ2-3; 10 nucleotides align to TRBD2. Germline CDR1 and CDR2: SGHTA and FQGNSA. After removal of 5 bases from V and 3 bases from J, the junction contained 11 bases not matched to a gene. The CDR3 extends over 17 amino acids. The CDR3 nucleotides read TGTGCCAGCAGCCCCCGAACAGCTAGCGGGAGTACAGATACGCAGTATTTT. Amino acids: CASSPRTASGSTDTQYF.

The chain recombines TRBV5-1 with TRBJ1-2, with D unresolved. Trimming took off 4 bases at V and 4 bases at J, with 8 bases between the two ends. The CDR3 length is 12 residues. The germline gives CDR1 SGHRS, CDR2 YFSETQ. CDR3 nucleotides: TGCGCCAGCAGCCCCCAAGGCTATGGCTACACCTTC. Translated, it gives CASSPQGYGYTF.

CDR3 sequence reads: CASSFPSGTSVSYEQYF. The CDR3 DNA sequence: TGTGCCAGCAGCTTCCCCTCGGGGACTAGCGTTTCCTACGAGCAGTACTTC. The chain combines TRBV5-6 with TRBJ2-7; 10 nucleotides match TRBD2. CDR1 and CDR2 from the germline V gene are SGHDT and YYEEEE. The junction had 9 bases not matched to a gene; V was cut back by 2 bases and J by 1 base. The CDR3 has 17 amino acids.

The chain employs TRBV7-9 and TRBJ2-1; no clear D gene. From germline, CDR1 is SEHNR and CDR2 FQNEAQ (reference sequence). Between the trimmed V and J ends, which lost 0 bases and 9 bases, there was a span of 3 bases. The CDR3 contains 11 residues. Here the CDR3 reads CASSLAAEQFF. CDR3 coding DNA: TGTGCCAGCAGCTTAGCAGCTGAGCAGTTCTTC.

Concerning this clone: This CDR3 is also generated by other DNA sequences in the sample. The chain couples TRBV6-5 to TRBJ2-3; TRBD1 matches 9 bases. Trimming cost V 4 bases and J 1 base; bases outside gene matches: 0. The CDR3 loop spans 14 amino acids. Germline V gives CDR1 MNHEY, CDR2 SVGAGI. This chain's CDR3 is CASSWDRGTDTQYF. The CDR3 DNA reads as TGTGCCAGCAGTTGGGACAGGGGCACAGATACGCAGTATTTT.

The V and J genes are TRBV6-6 and TRBJ2-6; possible D gene TRBD2, 6 bases. The CDR3 spans 16 residues. Germline assignment: CDR1 MNHNY and CDR2 SVGAGI (reference sequence). V was shortened by 4 bases and J by 1 base, with 11 bases between the two germline ends. The CDR3 protein is CASSWAGGSGANVLTF. CDR3 nucleotide sequence: TGTGCCAGCAGTTGGGCCGGAGGGTCTGGGGCCAACGTCCTGACTTTC.

The gene calls are TRBV30 and TRBJ1-6; D remains unclear. V was trimmed by 5 bases and J by 7 bases, leaving 18 bases between them. Germline values: CDR1 GTSNPN, CDR2 SVGIG (reference sequence). This CDR3 spans 15 amino acids. The CDR3 nucleotides read TGTGCCTGGGTTGGGAAGGTCAGCGCCAATTCACCCCTCCACTTT. As protein: CAWVGKVSANSPLHF.

The chain uses TRBV11-1 and TRBJ2-7; 8 positions match TRBD2. Germline CDR1 and CDR2: SGHAT and FQDESV (reference sequence). This CDR3 has 17 amino acids. With 4 bases clipped from V and 0 bases from J, the junction kept 11 bases outside the gene matches. The CDR3: CASSSLGQRESSYEQYF. The CDR3 nucleotides read TGTGCCAGCAGCTCCTTAGGGCAGCGGGAGAGCTCCTACGAGCAGTACTTC.

V gene TRBV5-4 combines with J gene TRBJ1-1; no definite D call. V dropped 5 bases and J dropped 1 base, with 6 bases sitting between them. Germline CDR1 and CDR2: SGHNT and YYREEE (reference sequence). The length of the CDR3 is 12 residues. The CDR3 DNA reads TGTGCCAGCAGGGCGTGGAACACTGAAGCTTTCTTT. Translated, it gives CASRAWNTEAFF.

The chain couples TRBV6-5 to TRBJ2-7; tentative D call: TRBD1 (5 bases). Trimming took 2 bases from V and 2 from J, leaving 7 bases between them. Germline V gene data show CDR1 as MNHEY and CDR2 as SVGAGI. The CDR3 covers 13 residues. In DNA form, the CDR3 reads TGTGCCAGCAGTTACGCAGGGACCTACGAGCAGTACTTC. Its translation is CASSYAGTYEQYF.

The CDR3 bases are TGCGCCAGCAGCCAATATGCCGGGCAGGCCGGGGAGCTGTTTTTT. It specifies CASSQYAGQAGELFF. The rearrangement uses TRBV4-3 and TRBJ2-2; no firm D call. Germline values: CDR1 LGHNA, CDR2 YSLEER. The CDR3 has 15 residues. V lost 2 bases, J lost 6 bases, and 13 bases lay in between.

The rearrangement joins TRBV19 to TRBJ2-5, with 8 bases that match TRBD2. The CDR3 length is 14 residues. Germline CDR1 is LNHDA and CDR2 is SQIVND (reference sequence). CDR3: CGTAGGAGRETQYF. The CDR3 DNA reads as TGTGGCACAGCCGGGGGGGCCGGTCGGGAGACCCAGTACTTC. The full variable domain, in which reference TRBV19 and TRBJ2-5 provide the parts outside the CDR3, is DGGITQSPKYLFRKEGQNVTLSCEQNLNHDAMYWYRQDPGQGLRLIYYSQIVNDFQKGDIAEGYSVSREKKESFPLTVTSAQKNPTAFYLCGTAGGAGRETQYFGPGTRLLVL.

The chain uses TRBV19 and TRBJ2-3; 8 nucleotides match TRBD1. With 5 bases clipped from V and 3 bases from J, the junction kept 4 bases outside the gene matches. Germline V gene sequence: CDR1 LNHDA, CDR2 SQIVND (reference sequence). The CDR3 has 14 amino acids. CDR3 loop: CASSVGQDTDTQYF. CDR3 DNA sequence: TGTGCCAGTAGTGTGGGACAGGATACAGATACGCAGTATTTT.

There are many counts of this clone. The identical CDR3 is also encoded by other nucleotide sequences in the sample. The chain employs TRBV30 and TRBJ1-5; D unresolved. V lost 2 bases, J lost 0 bases, and 5 bases lay in between. Germline V gene sequence: CDR1 GTSNPN, CDR2 SVGIG (reference sequence). This CDR3 is built from 13 residues. Written as DNA, the CDR3 is TGTGCCTGGAGTCTGGATAGCAATCAGCCCCAGCATTTT. Its translation: CAWSLDSNQPQHF.

The V gene is TRBV19, the J gene TRBJ2-2, with D possibly matching TRBD2 (5 bases). The CDR3 has 15 residues. The V and J ends lost 6 bases and 3 bases respectively, with 14 bases between them. Germline-derived CDR1 and CDR2 are LNHDA and SQIVND (reference sequence). CDR3 in DNA: TGTGCCAGTAGGGCGTCGAGGGCGGACACCGGGGAGCTGTTTTTT. Protein product: CASRASRADTGELFF.

V usage is TRBV7-3 and J usage is TRBJ2-1; a weak D match, TRBD2 (5 bases). This CDR3 is built from 14 residues. Trimming left V 5 bases short and J 2 bases short, with 10 bases between. From germline, CDR1 is SGHTA and CDR2 FQGTGA. CDR3 in amino acids: CASSQYGTYNEQFF. CDR3 DNA: TGTGCCAGCAGCCAGTACGGGACCTACAATGAGCAGTTCTTC.

Turning to this clone: This could be a read error, since a much larger clone is one nucleotide away. This chain joins TRBV6-5 and TRBJ1-5; 10 nucleotides align to TRBD1. Trimming took 6 bases from V and 6 from J; bases not matched to a gene: 2. The germline CDR1 and CDR2 sequences are MNHEY and SVGAGI. CDR3 length equals 13 residues. The DNA for the CDR3 is TGTGCCAGCAGCGGGACAGGGGCTCAGCCCCAGCATTTT. As protein: CASSGTGAQPQHF.

As to this clone: A single base separates this from a much larger clone, so it may be a read error. V usage is TRBV4-1 and J usage is TRBJ2-5; D tentatively reads TRBD1 or TRBD2 (5 bases each). Germline CDR1 and CDR2: MGHRA and YSYEKL. The CDR3 sequence is 19 residues long. Written as DNA, the CDR3 is TGCGCCAACAGCCCCTCAGTGGGGGTGGGTGTGAGTAGTAGAGAGACCCAGTACTTC. Translating gives CANSPSVGVGVSSRETQYF.